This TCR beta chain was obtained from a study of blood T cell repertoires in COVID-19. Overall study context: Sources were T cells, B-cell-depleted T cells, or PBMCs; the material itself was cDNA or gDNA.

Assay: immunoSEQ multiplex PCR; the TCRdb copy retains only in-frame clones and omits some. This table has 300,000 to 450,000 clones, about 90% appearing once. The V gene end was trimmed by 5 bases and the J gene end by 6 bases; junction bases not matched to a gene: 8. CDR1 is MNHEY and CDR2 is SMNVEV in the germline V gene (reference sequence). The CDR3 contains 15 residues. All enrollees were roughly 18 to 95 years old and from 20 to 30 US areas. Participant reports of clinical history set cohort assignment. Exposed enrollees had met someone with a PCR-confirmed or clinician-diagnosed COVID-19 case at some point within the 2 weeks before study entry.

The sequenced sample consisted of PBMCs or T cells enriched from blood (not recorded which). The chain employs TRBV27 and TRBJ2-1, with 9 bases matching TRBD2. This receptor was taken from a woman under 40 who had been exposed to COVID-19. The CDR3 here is CASSLEGLAINEQFF. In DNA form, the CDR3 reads TGTGCCAGCAGTCTGGAGGGACTAGCAATCAATGAGCAGTTCTTC.